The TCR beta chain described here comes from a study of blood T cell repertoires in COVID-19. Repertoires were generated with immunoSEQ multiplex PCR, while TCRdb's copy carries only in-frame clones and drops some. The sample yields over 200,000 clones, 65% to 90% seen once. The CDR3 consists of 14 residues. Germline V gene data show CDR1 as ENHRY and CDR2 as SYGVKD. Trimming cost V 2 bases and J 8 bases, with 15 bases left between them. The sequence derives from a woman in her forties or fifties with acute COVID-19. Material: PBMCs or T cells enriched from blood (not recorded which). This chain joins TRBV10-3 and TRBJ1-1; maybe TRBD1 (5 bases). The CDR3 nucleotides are TGTGCCATCAGTGAGGGCAGGGCCCCAGGGGAAGCTTTCTTT. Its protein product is CAISEGRAPGEAFF.